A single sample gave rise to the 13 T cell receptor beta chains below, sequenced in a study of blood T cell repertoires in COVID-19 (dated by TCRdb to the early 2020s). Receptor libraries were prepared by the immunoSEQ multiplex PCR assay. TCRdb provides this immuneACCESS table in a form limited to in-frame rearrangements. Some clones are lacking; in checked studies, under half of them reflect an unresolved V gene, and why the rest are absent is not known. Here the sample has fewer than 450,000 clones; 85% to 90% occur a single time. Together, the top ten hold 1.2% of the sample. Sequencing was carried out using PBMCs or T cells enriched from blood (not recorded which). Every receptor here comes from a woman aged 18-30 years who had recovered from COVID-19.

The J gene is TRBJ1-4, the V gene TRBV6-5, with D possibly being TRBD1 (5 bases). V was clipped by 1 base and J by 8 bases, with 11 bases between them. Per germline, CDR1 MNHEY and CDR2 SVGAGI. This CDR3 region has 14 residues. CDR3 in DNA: TGTGCCAGCAGTTACTGGGGCTCGAGCGAAAAACTGTTTTTT. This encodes CASSYWGSSEKLFF.

CDR3: CASRTGLAENTGELFF. DNA for the CDR3: TGCGCCAGCAGAACCGGACTAGCGGAAAACACCGGGGAGCTGTTTTTT. The chain recombines TRBV5-1 with TRBJ2-2, with 10 bases identical to TRBD2. The CDR3 consists of 16 residues. Trimming at V came to 5 bases and at J to 2 bases, leaving 6 bases not matched to a gene. The germline gives CDR1 SGHRS, CDR2 YFSETQ.

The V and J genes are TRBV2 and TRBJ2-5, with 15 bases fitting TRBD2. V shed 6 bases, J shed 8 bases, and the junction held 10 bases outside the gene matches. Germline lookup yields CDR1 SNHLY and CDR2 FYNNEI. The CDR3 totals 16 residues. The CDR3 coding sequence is TGTGCCAGCAGCCCCCGGACTAGCGGGGGGGTGGATACCCAGTACTTC. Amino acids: CASSPRTSGGVDTQYF.

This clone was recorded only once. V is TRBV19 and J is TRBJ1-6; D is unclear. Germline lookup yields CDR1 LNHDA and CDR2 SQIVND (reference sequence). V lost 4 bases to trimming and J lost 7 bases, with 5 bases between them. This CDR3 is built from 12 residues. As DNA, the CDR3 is TGTGCCAGTAGTACCGGGAATTCACCCCTCCACTTT. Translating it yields CASSTGNSPLHF.

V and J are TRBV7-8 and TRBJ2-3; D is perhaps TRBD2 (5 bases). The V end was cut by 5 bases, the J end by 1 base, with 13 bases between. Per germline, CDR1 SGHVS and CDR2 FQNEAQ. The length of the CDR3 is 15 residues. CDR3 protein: CASSRLDYGTDTQYF. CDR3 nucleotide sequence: TGTGCCAGCAGCCGACTTGACTACGGCACAGATACGCAGTATTTT.

The DNA for the CDR3 is TGTGCCAGCAGCCAAGATTTATTGGGTTACGGACTTTCGGTCGAGCAGTACTTC. This codes for CASSQDLLGYGLSVEQYF. The chain has TRBV3-1 (or the pseudogene TRBV3-2) and TRBJ2-7; possibly TRBD2 for D (5 bases). The CDR3 has 18 amino acids. Trimming stripped 0 bases from V and 6 bases from J, with 24 bases between. CDR1 and CDR2 (germline): LGHDT, YNNKEL (reference sequence).

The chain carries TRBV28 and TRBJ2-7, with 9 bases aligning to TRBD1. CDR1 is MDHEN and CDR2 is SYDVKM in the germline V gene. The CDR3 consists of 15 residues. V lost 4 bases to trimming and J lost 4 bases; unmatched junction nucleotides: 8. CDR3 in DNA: TGTGCCAGCAGTTATCAGGGACAGGGCGCTTACGAGCAGTACTTC. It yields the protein CASSYQGQGAYEQYF.

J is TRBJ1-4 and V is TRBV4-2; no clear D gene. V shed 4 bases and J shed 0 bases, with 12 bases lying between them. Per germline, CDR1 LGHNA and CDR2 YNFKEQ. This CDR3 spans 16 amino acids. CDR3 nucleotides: TGTGCCAGCAGCCGCGGCACTGCAACAACTAATGAAAAACTGTTTTTT. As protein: CASSRGTATTNEKLFF.

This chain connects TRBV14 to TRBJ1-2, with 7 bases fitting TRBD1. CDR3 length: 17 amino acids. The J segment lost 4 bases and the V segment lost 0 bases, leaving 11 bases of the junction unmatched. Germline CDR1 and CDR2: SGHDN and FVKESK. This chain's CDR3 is CASSQDRVQGVPYGYTF. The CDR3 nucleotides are TGTGCCAGCAGCCAAGATAGGGTCCAGGGGGTACCCTATGGCTACACCTTC.

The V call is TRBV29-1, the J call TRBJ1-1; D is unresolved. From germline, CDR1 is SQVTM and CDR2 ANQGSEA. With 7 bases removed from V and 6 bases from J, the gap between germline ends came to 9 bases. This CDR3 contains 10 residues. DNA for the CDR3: TGCAGCGCCTACCTCGCTGAAGCTTTCTTT. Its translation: CSAYLAEAFF.

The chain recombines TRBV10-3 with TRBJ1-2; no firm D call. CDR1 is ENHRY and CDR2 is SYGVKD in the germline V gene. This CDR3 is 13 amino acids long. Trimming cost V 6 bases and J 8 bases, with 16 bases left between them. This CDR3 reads CAIRTRGREGYTF. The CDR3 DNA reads TGTGCCATCAGGACTAGAGGGCGAGAGGGCTACACCTTC.

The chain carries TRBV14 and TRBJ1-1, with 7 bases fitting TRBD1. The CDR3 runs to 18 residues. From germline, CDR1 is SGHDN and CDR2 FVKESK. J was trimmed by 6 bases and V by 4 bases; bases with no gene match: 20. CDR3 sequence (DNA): TGTGCCAGCAGCCCCGGCCAGGGGGTTACGATGTGGGCATCTGAAGCTTTCTTT. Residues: CASSPGQGVTMWASEAFF.

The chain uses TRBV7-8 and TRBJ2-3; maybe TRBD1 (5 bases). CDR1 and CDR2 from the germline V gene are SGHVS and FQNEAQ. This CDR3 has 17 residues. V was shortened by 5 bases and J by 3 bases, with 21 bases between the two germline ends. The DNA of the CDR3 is TGTGCCAGCAGCCCCCTCGAGTTTCCAGGGCAAACAGATACGCAGTATTTT. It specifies CASSPLEFPGQTDTQYF.